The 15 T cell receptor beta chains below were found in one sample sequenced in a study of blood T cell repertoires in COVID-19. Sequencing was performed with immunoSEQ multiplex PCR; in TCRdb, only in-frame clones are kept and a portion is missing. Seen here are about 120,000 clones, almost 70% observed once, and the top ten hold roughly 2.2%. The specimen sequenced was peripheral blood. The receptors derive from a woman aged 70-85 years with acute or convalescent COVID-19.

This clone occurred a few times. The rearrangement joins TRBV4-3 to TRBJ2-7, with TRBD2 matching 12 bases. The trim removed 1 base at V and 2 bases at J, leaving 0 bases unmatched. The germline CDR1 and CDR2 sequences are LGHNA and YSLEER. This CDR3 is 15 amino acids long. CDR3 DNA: TGCGCCAGCAGCCAAGGGACTAGCGGGGCCTACGAGCAGTACTTC. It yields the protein CASSQGTSGAYEQYF.

This CDR3 is CASSETGALTDTQYF. The CDR3 DNA reads as TGTGCCAGCAGTGAAACAGGAGCCCTCACAGATACGCAGTATTTT. This chain joins TRBV6-1 and TRBJ2-3; the D gene is possibly TRBD1 (5 bases). The CDR3 extends over 15 amino acids. Germline values: CDR1 MNHNS, CDR2 SASEGT. Deletions cut 2 bases from V and 2 bases from J, with 11 bases between.

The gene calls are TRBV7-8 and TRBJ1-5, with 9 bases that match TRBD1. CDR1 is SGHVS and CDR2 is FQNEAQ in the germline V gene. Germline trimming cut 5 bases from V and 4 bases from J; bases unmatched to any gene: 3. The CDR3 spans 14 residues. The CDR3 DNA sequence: TGTGCCAGCAGCCCCGGGACAGGGAATCAGCCCCAGCATTTT. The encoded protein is CASSPGTGNQPQHF.

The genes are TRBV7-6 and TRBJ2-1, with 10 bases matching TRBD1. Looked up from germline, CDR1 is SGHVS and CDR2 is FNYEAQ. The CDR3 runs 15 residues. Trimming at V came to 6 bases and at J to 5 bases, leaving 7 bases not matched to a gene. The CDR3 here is CASSRGQGRDNEQFF. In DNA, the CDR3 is TGTGCCAGCAGTCGGGGACAGGGGCGAGACAATGAGCAGTTCTTC. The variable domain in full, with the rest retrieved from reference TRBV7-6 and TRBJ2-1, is GAGVSQSPRYKVTKRGQDVALRCDPISGHVSLYWYRQALGQGPEFLTYFNYEAQQDKSGLPNDRFSAERPEGSISTLTIQRTEQRDSAMYRCASSRGQGRDNEQFFGPGTRLTVL.

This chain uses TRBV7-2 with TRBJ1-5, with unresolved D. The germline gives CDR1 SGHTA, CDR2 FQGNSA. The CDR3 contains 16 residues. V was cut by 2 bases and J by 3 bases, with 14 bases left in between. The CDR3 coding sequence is TGTGCCAGCAGCTTACGTTTAGGCCAGGTCAATCAGCCCCAGCATTTT. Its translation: CASSLRLGQVNQPQHF.

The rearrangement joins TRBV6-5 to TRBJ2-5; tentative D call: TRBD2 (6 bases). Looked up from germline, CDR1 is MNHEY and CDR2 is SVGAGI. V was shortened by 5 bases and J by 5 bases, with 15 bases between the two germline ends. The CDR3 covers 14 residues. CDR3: CASSRDFSLETQYF. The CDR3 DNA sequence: TGTGCCAGCAGTCGGGACTTCTCGTTGGAGACCCAGTACTTC.

The CDR3 DNA reads as TGTGCCAGCAGCCAAGGTGGAGGGGTTCAGCCCCAGCATTTT. Protein sequence: CASSQGGGVQPQHF. The chain uses TRBV4-2 and TRBJ1-5; possibly TRBD1 for D (5 bases). The germline CDR1 and CDR2 sequences are LGHNA and YNFKEQ. The CDR3 loop spans 14 amino acids. Trimming took off 1 base at V and 6 bases at J, with 10 bases between the two ends.

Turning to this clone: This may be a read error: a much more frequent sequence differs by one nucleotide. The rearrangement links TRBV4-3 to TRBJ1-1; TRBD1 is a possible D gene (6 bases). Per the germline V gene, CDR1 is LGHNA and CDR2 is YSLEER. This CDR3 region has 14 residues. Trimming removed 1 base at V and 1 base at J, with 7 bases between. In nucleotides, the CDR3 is TGCGCCAGCAGCCAAGGGACAGCGAACACTGAAGCTTTCTTT. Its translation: CASSQGTANTEAFF.

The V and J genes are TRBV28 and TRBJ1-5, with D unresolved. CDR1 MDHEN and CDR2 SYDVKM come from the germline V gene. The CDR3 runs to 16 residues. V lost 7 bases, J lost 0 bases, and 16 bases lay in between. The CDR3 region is CASIPSPWASNQPQHF. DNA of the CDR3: TGTGCCAGCATCCCTTCCCCGTGGGCTAGCAATCAGCCCCAGCATTTT.

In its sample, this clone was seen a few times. In nucleotides, the CDR3 is TGTGCCAGTAGCCCCGGAGTCGATAGCAATCAGCCCCAGCATTTT. Protein: CASSPGVDSNQPQHF. The chain couples TRBV19 to TRBJ1-5, with D uncertain. Germline CDR1 reads LNHDA; CDR2 reads SQIVND (reference sequence). CDR3 size: 15 residues. Trimming left V 6 bases short and J 0 bases short, with 12 bases between. Full variable domain (outside the CDR3, taken from reference TRBV19 and TRBJ1-5): DGGITQSPKYLFRKEGQNVTLSCEQNLNHDAMYWYRQDPGQGLRLIYYSQIVNDFQKGDIAEGYSVSREKKESFPLTVTSAQKNPTAFYLCASSPGVDSNQPQHFGDGTRLSIL.

CDR3 amino acids: CASSLGQDGSYTF. The CDR3 DNA is TGTGCCAGCAGCTTAGGGCAGGACGGGAGCTACACCTTC. The J gene is TRBJ1-2, the V gene TRBV7-8, with no clear D. V dropped 1 base and J dropped 9 bases, with 12 bases sitting between them. The germline V gene encodes CDR1 SGHVS and CDR2 FQNEAQ. The CDR3 is 13 amino acids.

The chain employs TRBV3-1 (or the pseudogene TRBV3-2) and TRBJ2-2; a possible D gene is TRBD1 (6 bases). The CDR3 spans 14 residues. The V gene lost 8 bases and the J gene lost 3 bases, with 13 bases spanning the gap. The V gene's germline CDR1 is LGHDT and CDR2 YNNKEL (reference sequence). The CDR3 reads CASGRDTYTGELFF. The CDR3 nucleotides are TGTGCCAGCGGCCGGGACACTTACACCGGGGAGCTGTTTTTT.

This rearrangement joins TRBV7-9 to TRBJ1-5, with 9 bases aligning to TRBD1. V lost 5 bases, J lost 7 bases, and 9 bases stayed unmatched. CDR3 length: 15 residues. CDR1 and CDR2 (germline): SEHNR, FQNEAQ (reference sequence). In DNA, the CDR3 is TGTGCCAGCAGCGGACCGGACAGGGGTGGGCAGCCCCAGCATTTT. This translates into CASSGPDRGGQPQHF. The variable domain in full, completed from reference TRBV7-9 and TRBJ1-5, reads DTGVSQNPRHKITKRGQNVTFRCDPISEHNRLYWYRQTLGQGPEFLTYFQNEAQLEKSRLLSDRFSAERPKGSFSTLEIQRTEQGDSAMYLCASSGPDRGGQPQHFGDGTRLSIL.

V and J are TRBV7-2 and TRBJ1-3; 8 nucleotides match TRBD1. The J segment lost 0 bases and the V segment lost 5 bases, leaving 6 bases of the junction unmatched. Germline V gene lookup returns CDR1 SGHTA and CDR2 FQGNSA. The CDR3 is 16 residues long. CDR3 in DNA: TGTGCCAGCAGCCCCGGGACAGGAGACTCTGGAAACACCATATATTTT. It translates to CASSPGTGDSGNTIYF.

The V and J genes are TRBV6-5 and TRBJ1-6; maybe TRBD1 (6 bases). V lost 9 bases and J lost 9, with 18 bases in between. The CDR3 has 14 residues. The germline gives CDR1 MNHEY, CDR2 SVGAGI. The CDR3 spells CASAQGRISSPLHF. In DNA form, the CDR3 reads TGTGCCAGTGCACAGGGTAGGATCAGTTCACCCCTCCACTTT.